One TCR beta chain is described in this entry. This specimen comes from a study of blood T cell repertoires in COVID-19. The assay was immunoSEQ multiplex PCR, and TCRdb's table has in-frame clones only and misses some. Among 100,000 to 150,000 clones, around 84% were seen once, and the ten largest hold roughly 2.3%. Germline-derived CDR1 and CDR2 are DFQATT and SNEGSKA (reference sequence). With 6 bases removed from V and 5 bases from J, the gap between germline ends came to 10 bases. The CDR3 is 11 residues long. Individuals drawn from around 24 US areas were roughly 18 to 89 years old. Assignments of participants to cohorts depended upon their own reported clinical history.

The chain uses TRBV20-1 and TRBJ1-2, with a possible D match to TRBD1 (6 bases). This clonotype was sampled from a man aged 35 to 55 with acute COVID-19. Material: PBMCs or T cells enriched from blood (not recorded which). The DNA for the CDR3 is TGCAGTGCAACGACAGGATATGGCTACACCTTC. Its protein is CSATTGYGYTF.